This T cell receptor (beta chain) was captured by sequencing in a study of T cells after yellow fever vaccination. For the study at large: Preparation used SMART-Seq v4 Ultra Low Input for the low-cell-number fractions.

A remark on this clonotype: Its antigen is as yet unknown.

The study made its TCR cDNA through 5'RACE template switching. That step introduced a universal primer site along with UMIs. Each CDR3 protein gets one entry after TCRdb re-called the 5' RACE reads with MiXCR. The data show around 250,000 distinct CDR3 sequences, about 7.1% seen once. Germline CDR1 reads SEHNR; CDR2 reads FQNEAQ (reference sequence). CDR3 length: 14 residues. The ends were cut back, 3 bases at V and 0 bases at J, with 5 bases in the middle. Overall study results and limits: The CD4 and CD8 compartments had a small share of their clonotypes in common. The booster response re-showed most primary clones: 96% CD4, about 89% CD8.

The clonotype comes from a man younger than 40 who received the YFV17D yellow fever vaccine. The chain combines TRBV7-9 with TRBJ1-4; D is undetermined. The starting material was CD4+ T cells sorted from PBMCs, obtained 15 days after the yellow fever booster vaccination. The CDR3 nucleotides read TGTGCCAGCAGCTTCCTTGCAACTAATGAAAAACTGTTTTTT. The encoded protein is CASSFLATNEKLFF.